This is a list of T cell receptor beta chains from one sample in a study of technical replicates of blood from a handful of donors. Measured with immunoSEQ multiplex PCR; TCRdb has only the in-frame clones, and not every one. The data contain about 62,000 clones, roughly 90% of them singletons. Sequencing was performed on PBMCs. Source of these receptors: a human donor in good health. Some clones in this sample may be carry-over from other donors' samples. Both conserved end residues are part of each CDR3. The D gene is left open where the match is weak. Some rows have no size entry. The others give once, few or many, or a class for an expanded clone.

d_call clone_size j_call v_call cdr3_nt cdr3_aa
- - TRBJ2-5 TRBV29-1 TGCAGCGTTGCCGGGGCGGGGGAGACCCAGTACTTC CSVAGAGETQYF
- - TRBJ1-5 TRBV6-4 TGTGCCAGCAGTGAGTTCCAGGGTGCTCAGCCCCAGCATTTT CASSEFQGAQPQHF
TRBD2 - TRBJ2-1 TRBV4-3 TGCGCCAGCAGCCAACAGACTAGCGGGAGAGGCAATGAGCAGTTCTTC CASSQQTSGRGNEQFF
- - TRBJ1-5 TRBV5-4 TGTGCCAGCAGCTCCTCAGGGAATCAGCCCCAGCATTTT CASSSSGNQPQHF
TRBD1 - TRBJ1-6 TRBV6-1 TGTGCCAGCAGTCCCGACAGGGGTAGCAATTCACCCCTCCACTTT CASSPDRGSNSPLHF
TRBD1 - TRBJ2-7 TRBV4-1 TGCGCCAGCAGCCAAGATGGACAGGGGGTAGGAAACGAGCAGTACTTC CASSQDGQGVGNEQYF
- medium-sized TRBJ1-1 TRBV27 TGTGCCAGCAGTTTAGGAGGTACTTTCTTT CASSLGGTFF
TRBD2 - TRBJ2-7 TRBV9 TGTGCCAGCAGCGTAGCGGGAGGTCGATACGAGCAGTACTTC CASSVAGGRYEQYF
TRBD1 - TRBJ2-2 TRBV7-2 TGTGCCAGCAGCTCCGACAGGGCCATAGGGACCGGGGAGCTGTTTTTT CASSSDRAIGTGELFF
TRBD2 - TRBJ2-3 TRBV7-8 TGTGCCAGCAGCTTAGCCGGGGGGGGACTCACAGATACGCAGTATTTT CASSLAGGGLTDTQYF
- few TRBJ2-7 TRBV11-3 TGTGCCAGCAGCCGGGACTCGTCGAGCTCCTACGAGCAGTACTTC CASSRDSSSSYEQYF
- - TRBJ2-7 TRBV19 TGTGCCAGTACCCCCTCCGGGTCGAGCTCCTACGAGCAGTACTTC CASTPSGSSSYEQYF
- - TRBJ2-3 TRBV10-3 TGTGCCATCAGTGTGGGCAGGGGCGCAGATACGCAGTATTTT CAISVGRGADTQYF
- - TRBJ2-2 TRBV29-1 TGCAGCGTTGGGGATAGCGCCGGGGAGCTGTTTTTT CSVGDSAGELFF
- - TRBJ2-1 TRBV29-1 TGCAGCGTTATCAGGGCCGATGAGCAGTTCTTC CSVIRADEQFF
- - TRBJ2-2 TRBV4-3 TGCGCCAGCAGCCAAGATGCCAGCCCGGGTGGGGAGCTGTTTTTT CASSQDASPGGELFF
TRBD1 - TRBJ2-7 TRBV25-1 TGTGCCAGCAGCTTAGGACAGGGTTTCTCCTACGAGCAGTACTTC CASSLGQGFSYEQYF
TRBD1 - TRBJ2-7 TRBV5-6 TGTGCCAGCAGCTTCTTAGGGGGCAGGGACGAGCAGTACTTC CASSFLGGRDEQYF
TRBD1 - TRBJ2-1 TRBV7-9 TGTGCCGGTGGACAGGGGGCGAGTAAAGAGCAGTTCTTC CAGGQGASKEQFF
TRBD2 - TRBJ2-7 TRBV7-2 TGTGCCAGCAGCTTAGTTAGCGGGGAACACTACGAGCAGTACTTC CASSLVSGEHYEQYF
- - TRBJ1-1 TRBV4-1 TGCGCCAGCAGCCAAGATGACAGCGTCCAATCTGAAGCTTTCTTT CASSQDDSVQSEAFF
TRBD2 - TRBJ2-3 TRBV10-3 TGTGCCATCAGTGGGGGCGGGAGGGCAGCAGATACGCAGTATTTT CAISGGGRAADTQYF
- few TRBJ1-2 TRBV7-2 TGTGCCAGCAGCTTAGGGGGGCCTGGCTACACCTTC CASSLGGPGYTF
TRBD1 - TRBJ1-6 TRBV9 TGTGCCAGCAGCGTAGACGGACAGGGCTATAATTCACCCCTCCACTTT CASSVDGQGYNSPLHF
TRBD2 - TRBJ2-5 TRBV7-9 TGTGCCAGCAGCTTCGGGGCGGGGGGGCCCGGGGAGACCCAGTACTTC CASSFGAGGPGETQYF
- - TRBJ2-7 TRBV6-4 TGTGCCAGCAGTGACTCGACCCAAAGGCGGCTCCCTTACGAGCAGTACTTC CASSDSTQRRLPYEQYF
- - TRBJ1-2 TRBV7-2 TGTGCCAGCAGCTTAGGGGGCCCGGGCTACACCTTC CASSLGGPGYTF
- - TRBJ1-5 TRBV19 TGTGCCAGTAGTATTGCAACAGGGACCAGATCCCAGCATTTT CASSIATGTRSQHF
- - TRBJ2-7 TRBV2 TGTGCCAGCAGTGAAGCGCTAGCTGGGCAGTACTTC CASSEALAGQYF
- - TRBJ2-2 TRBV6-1 TGTGCCAGCAGTGAACCTAGGAGAGGGATGGCCGGGGAGCTGTTTTTT CASSEPRRGMAGELFF
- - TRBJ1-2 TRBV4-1 TGCGCCAGCAGCCAGCTTCCCGGGGCCGGGGGGGAGGGCTACACCTTC CASSQLPGAGGEGYTF
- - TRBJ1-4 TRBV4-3 TGCGCCAGCAGCCAAGACAGGGGCTCGGAACGCGAAAAACTGTTTTTT CASSQDRGSEREKLFF
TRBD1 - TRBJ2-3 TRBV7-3 TGTGCCAGCAGCCCAGGACAGGGGGTTAACACAGATACGCAGTATTTT CASSPGQGVNTDTQYF
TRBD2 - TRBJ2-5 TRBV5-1 TGCGCCAGCAGCGGTAGCGGGAGTGGGCAAGAGACCCAGTACTTC CASSGSGSGQETQYF
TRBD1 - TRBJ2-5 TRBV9 TGTGCCAGCAGCTTAAGAACAGGGGAAGAGACCCAGTACTTC CASSLRTGEETQYF
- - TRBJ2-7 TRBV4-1 TGCGCCAGCAGCCAAGACTCTCGGGACTTCGCCTACGAGCAGTACTTC CASSQDSRDFAYEQYF
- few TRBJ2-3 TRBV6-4 TGTGCCAGCAGTGAGTCCGCGGGCAGCACAGATACGCAGTATTTT CASSESAGSTDTQYF
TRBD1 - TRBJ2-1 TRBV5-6 TGTGCCAGCATCATGGGGACAGGGGGTACTAATGAGCAGTTCTTC CASIMGTGGTNEQFF
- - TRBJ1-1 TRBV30 TGTGCCTGGAGTGTTGGGGAGTACACTGAAGCTTTCTTT CAWSVGEYTEAFF
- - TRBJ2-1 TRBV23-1 TGCGCCAGCAGTCAATCGAGTATAGGGCGGGATGATTACAATGAGCAGTTCTTC CASSQSSIGRDDYNEQFF
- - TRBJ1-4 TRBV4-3 TGCGCCAGCAGCCAAGCACCACAGGGCCAACGTACAACTAATGAAAAACTGTTTTTT CASSQAPQGQRTTNEKLFF
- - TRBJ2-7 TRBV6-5 TGTGCCAGCACCCGACCGGGAGCCGCATACGAGCAGTACTTC CASTRPGAAYEQYF
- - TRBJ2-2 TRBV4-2 TGTGCCAGCAGCCAAGCGGTCAGGGCGAACACCGGGGAGCTGTTTTTT CASSQAVRANTGELFF
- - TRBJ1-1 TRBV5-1 TGCGCCAGCAGCTTGGATATTCCCCACGGGACTGAAGCTTTCTTT CASSLDIPHGTEAFF